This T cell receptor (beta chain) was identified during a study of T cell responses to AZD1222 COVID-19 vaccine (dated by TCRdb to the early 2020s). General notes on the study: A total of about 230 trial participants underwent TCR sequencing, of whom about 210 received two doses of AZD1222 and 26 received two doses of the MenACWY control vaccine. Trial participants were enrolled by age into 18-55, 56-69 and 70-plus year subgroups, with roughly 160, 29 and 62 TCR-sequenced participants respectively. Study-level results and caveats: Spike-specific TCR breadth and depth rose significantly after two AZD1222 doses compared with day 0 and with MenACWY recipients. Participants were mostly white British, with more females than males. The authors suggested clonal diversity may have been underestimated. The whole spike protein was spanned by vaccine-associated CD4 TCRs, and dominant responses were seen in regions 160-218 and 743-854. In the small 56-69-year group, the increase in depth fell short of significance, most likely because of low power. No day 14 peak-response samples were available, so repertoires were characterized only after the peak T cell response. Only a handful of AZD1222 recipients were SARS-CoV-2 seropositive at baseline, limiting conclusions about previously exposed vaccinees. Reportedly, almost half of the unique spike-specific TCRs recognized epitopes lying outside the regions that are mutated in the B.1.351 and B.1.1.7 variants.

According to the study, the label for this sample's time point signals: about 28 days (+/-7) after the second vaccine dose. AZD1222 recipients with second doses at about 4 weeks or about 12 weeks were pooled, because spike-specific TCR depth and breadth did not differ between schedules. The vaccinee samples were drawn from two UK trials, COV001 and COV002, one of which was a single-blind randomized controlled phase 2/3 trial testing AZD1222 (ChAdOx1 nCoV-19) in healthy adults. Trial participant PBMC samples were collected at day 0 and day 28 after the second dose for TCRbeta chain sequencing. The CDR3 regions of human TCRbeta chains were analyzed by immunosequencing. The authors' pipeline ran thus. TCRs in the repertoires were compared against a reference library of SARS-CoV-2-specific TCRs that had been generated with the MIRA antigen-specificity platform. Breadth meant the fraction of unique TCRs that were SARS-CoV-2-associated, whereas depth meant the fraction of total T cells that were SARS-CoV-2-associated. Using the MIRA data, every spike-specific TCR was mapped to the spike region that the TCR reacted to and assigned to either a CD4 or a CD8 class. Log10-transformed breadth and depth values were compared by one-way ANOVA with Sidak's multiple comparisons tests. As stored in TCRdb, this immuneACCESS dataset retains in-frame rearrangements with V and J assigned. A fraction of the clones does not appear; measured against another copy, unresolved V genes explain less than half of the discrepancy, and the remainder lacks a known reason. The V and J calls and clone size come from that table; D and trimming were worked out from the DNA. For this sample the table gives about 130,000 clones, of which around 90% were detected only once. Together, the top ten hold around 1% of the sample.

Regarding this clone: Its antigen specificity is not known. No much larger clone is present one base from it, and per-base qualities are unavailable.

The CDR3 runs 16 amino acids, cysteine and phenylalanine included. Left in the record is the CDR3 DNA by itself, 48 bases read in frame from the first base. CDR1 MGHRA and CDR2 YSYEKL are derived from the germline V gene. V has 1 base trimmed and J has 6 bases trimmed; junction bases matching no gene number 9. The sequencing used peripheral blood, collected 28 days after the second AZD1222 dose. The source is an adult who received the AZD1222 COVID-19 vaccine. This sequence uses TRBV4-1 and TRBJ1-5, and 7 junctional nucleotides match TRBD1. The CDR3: CASSQAPYRGPQPQHF. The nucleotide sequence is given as TGCGCCAGCAGCCAAGCCCCCTACAGGGGACCTCAGCCCCAGCATTTT.